Listed below are T cell receptor beta chains from one sample, sequenced in a study of cytomegalovirus exposure and HLA in healthy donors. The repertoire was sequenced with immunoSEQ multiplex PCR; TCRdb's copy has only in-frame clones and lacks some. Among around 150,000 clones listed, roughly nine tenths were seen once. What was sequenced was PBMCs. The receptors come from a man aged 18 to 30 in good health and CMV-seropositive. CDR3s include the opening cysteine and the closing phenylalanine or tryptophan. A D gene is named only where the DNA matches it firmly. Only some rows state a clone size, as once, few, many or a class for expanded clones.

V gene	clone size	D gene	J gene	CDR3 DNA	CDR3 protein
TRBV6-1	-	-	TRBJ2-6	TGTGCCAGCAGTGGGAATCTGGGAGACCTCTCCGGGGCCAACGTCCTGACTTTC	CASSGNLGDLSGANVLTF
TRBV27	few	TRBD2	TRBJ2-1	TGTGCCAGCAGTGCTCCGGGACTAGAAGCCAATGAGCAGTTCTTC	CASSAPGLEANEQFF
TRBV6-6	-	-	TRBJ2-1	TGTGCCAGCAGTCTGTTTTCGAGTGAGCAGTTCTTC	CASSLFSSEQFF
TRBV4-1	-	-	TRBJ1-3	TGCGCCAGCAGCCCACCCGGGAGGGTGCCGGGAAACACCATATATTTT	CASSPPGRVPGNTIYF
TRBV4-1	-	-	TRBJ2-3	TGCGCCAGCAGCCAAGTAAACACAGATACGCAGTATTTT	CASSQVNTDTQYF
TRBV5-8	-	TRBD1	TRBJ2-1	TGTGCCAGCAGCTTGGTATTCGGGACAGGGAGCAATGAGCAGTTCTTC	CASSLVFGTGSNEQFF
TRBV28	-	TRBD1	TRBJ1-1	TGTGCCAGCAGTTTCTGGACCCTGGACAGGGGAAGTACTGAAGCTTTCTTT	CASSFWTLDRGSTEAFF
TRBV10-3	-	-	TRBJ2-7	TGTGCCAGCGCTGCGGGCCCCCTCTACGAGCAGTACTTC	CASAAGPLYEQYF
TRBV7-8	-	-	TRBJ2-1	TGTGCCAGCAGCTTAGGTGCAGGGGCGATCAATGAGCAGTTCTTC	CASSLGAGAINEQFF
TRBV7-9	once	TRBD1	TRBJ1-4	TGTGCCAGCAGCCGGGGACAGGGACCCGAAAAACTGTTTTTT	CASSRGQGPEKLFF
TRBV6-1	-	TRBD2	TRBJ2-1	TGTGCCAGCTCCTTGGTAGCGGGAGAAATATATGAGCAGTTCTTC	CASSLVAGEIYEQFF
TRBV5-1	-	TRBD2	TRBJ2-3	TGCGCCAGCCAGGGACTAGTTGGTGCAGATACGCAGTATTTT	CASQGLVGADTQYF
TRBV10-3	-	TRBD1	TRBJ2-6	TGTGCCATCAGTGGTTTAACCGGGACAGGCCAACCTGGGGCCAACGTCCTGACTTTC	CAISGLTGTGQPGANVLTF
TRBV18	-	-	TRBJ2-1	TGTGCCAGCTCACCACCGTTAGGGGGTTCTCAGTTCTTC	CASSPPLGGSQFF
TRBV10-3	-	TRBD2	TRBJ2-3	TGTGCCATCAGTCCCTCAGCGGGAGCTATAGATACGCAGTATTTT	CAISPSAGAIDTQYF
TRBV18	once	TRBD1	TRBJ1-2	TGTGCCAGCTCACCGACGGCAGGGGGCCCGTCGAATGGCTACACCTTC	CASSPTAGGPSNGYTF
TRBV27	-	TRBD1	TRBJ2-7	TGTGCCAGCAGTAACCGGGACAGGGGCGACGAGCAGTACTTC	CASSNRDRGDEQYF
TRBV9	-	TRBD2	TRBJ2-1	TGTGCCAGCAGCGTAGAAGGACTAGCGGGAGGATTGAATGAGCAGTTCTTC	CASSVEGLAGGLNEQFF
TRBV10-3	-	TRBD2	TRBJ2-7	TGTGCCATCAGTGATCCCACTAGCGGGAGTTCCTACGAGCAGTACTTC	CAISDPTSGSSYEQYF
TRBV11-3	-	-	TRBJ2-4	TGTGCCAGCAGCTTAGGTATGGGGAGAACCAAAAACATTCAGTACTTC	CASSLGMGRTKNIQYF
TRBV6-6	-	TRBD1	TRBJ1-5	TGTGCCAGCAGAAGACCGGGACAGGAACCCATCAGCCCCCAGCATTTT	CASRRPGQEPISPQHF
TRBV9	-	-	TRBJ2-7	TGTGCCAGCAATAGCGGTTCAAGCTCCTACGAGCAGTACTTC	CASNSGSSSYEQYF
TRBV9	-	-	TRBJ2-3	TGTGCCAGCAGCCTTAACCCTCCCCGGTCGGGCACAGATACGCAGTATTTT	CASSLNPPRSGTDTQYF
TRBV10-3	-	TRBD1	TRBJ2-7	TGTGCCATCAGTGAGTCCGGACAGGGAGCCGAGCAGTACTTC	CAISESGQGAEQYF
TRBV7-9	-	TRBD2	TRBJ2-1	TGTGCCAGCAGCTTCGTAACTAGCGGGAGAAGTGAGCAGTTCTTC	CASSFVTSGRSEQFF
TRBV11-3	-	TRBD2	TRBJ2-1	TGTGCCAGCAGCACGGGACTAGCGGGAAACAATGAGCAGTTCTTC	CASSTGLAGNNEQFF
TRBV10-3	-	-	TRBJ2-1	TGTGCCAGCAGTACAGGGCTTTACAATGAGCAGTTCTTC	CASSTGLYNEQFF
TRBV11-1	-	-	TRBJ2-1	TGTGCCAGCAGCCCGTTGAGGGGGGGGGAGCAGTTCTTC	CASSPLRGGEQFF
TRBV5-5	-	-	TRBJ2-3	TGTGCCAGCAGCGGGGGGGGACAACGGACAGATACGCAGTATTTT	CASSGGGQRTDTQYF
TRBV6-5	-	-	TRBJ1-1	TGTGCCAGCACCGGGACACAAAACACTGAAGCTTTCTTT	CASTGTQNTEAFF
TRBV7-3	-	-	TRBJ1-1	TGTGCCAGCAGCTTTAACGGGGACACTGAAGCTTTCTTT	CASSFNGDTEAFF
TRBV6-5	once	-	TRBJ2-1	TGTGCCAGCAGTTACCAGGGGACCCGGCTTCACAATGAGCAGTTCTTC	CASSYQGTRLHNEQFF
TRBV27	-	TRBD2	TRBJ2-1	TGTGCCAGCAGTAGAGAAGCGGGAGTGGTAGGCAATGAGCAGTTCTTC	CASSREAGVVGNEQFF
TRBV7-3	-	-	TRBJ2-3	TGTGCCAGCAGCTTAAGTTTGGGGCTAGGGACAGATACGCAGTATTTT	CASSLSLGLGTDTQYF
TRBV27	-	-	TRBJ2-1	TGTGCCAGCAGTTTCAGGCCTGCGATTGGGCGGGGTGGGGATGAGCAGTTCTTC	CASSFRPAIGRGGDEQFF
TRBV6-5	-	-	TRBJ2-1	TGTGCCAGCAGTTGGACCGGGACTGGGAGCTACAATGAGCAGTTCTTC	CASSWTGTGSYNEQFF
TRBV4-1	few	TRBD2	TRBJ2-5	TGCGCCAGCAGCCGGATGAAGTTAGCGGGACCTACTTTCCAAGAGACCCAGTACTTC	CASSRMKLAGPTFQETQYF
TRBV5-1	-	TRBD1	TRBJ1-2	TGCGCCAGCAGCCCCGCAAACCCCGGGACAGGGTATGGCTACACCTTC	CASSPANPGTGYGYTF
TRBV7-9	-	-	TRBJ1-5	TGTGCCAGCAGCTCGACAGGAAACAATCAGCCCCAGCATTTT	CASSSTGNNQPQHF
TRBV2	-	-	TRBJ2-5	TGTGCCAGCAGTCGACTGGGAGAGACCCAGTACTTC	CASSRLGETQYF
TRBV29-1	-	TRBD1	TRBJ1-2	TGCAGCGTTGAAGACAGGGGGAACTATGGCTACACCTTC	CSVEDRGNYGYTF
TRBV7-8	-	-	TRBJ2-1	TGTGCCAGCAGCAACTCCGAGCGGAGCCCCCCTCGGGATGAGCAGTTCTTC	CASSNSERSPPRDEQFF
TRBV5-1	-	-	TRBJ2-7	TGCGCCAGCAGCTTGGAAGTCACGAGCTCCTACGAGCAGTACTTC	CASSLEVTSSYEQYF
TRBV6-4	once	TRBD2	TRBJ2-3	TGTGCCAGCAGCCCCCGGGACTACACAGATACGCAGTATTTT	CASSPRDYTDTQYF
TRBV28	-	-	TRBJ1-5	TGTGCCAGCAGTCCGGCGACAGGATCCTATAGCAATCAGCCCCAGCATTTT	CASSPATGSYSNQPQHF
TRBV19	-	-	TRBJ2-1	TGTGCCAGTAGTATAGAAGCGAGATCCTACAATGAGCAGTTCTTC	CASSIEARSYNEQFF
TRBV4-2	-	TRBD1	TRBJ1-1	TGTGCCAGCAGCCAAGTGACAGGGGGCAGGACTGAAGCTTTCTTT	CASSQVTGGRTEAFF
TRBV10-3	-	TRBD2	TRBJ2-3	TGTGCCATCAGCGGACTAGCGGCGGAGGTGGTTTGGGACACAGATACGCAGTATTTT	CAISGLAAEVVWDTDTQYF
TRBV5-8	-	-	TRBJ2-7	TGTGCCAGCAGTTTAGACAGGCGGCAGTACTTC	CASSLDRRQYF
TRBV7-9	-	-	TRBJ2-5	TGTGCCAGCAGCTTTGACGGGGAGACCCAGTACTTC	CASSFDGETQYF
TRBV28	-	TRBD1	TRBJ1-3	TGTGCCAGCAGTGATCGACAGGGCTCTGGAAACACCATATATTTT	CASSDRQGSGNTIYF
TRBV28	few	-	TRBJ1-2	TGTGCCACCGTTGCAGAGGTTCGTGGCTACACCTTC	CATVAEVRGYTF
TRBV7-6	-	-	TRBJ2-7	TGTGCCAGCAGCTTCGAGCGGAACTCCTACGAGCAGTACTTC	CASSFERNSYEQYF
TRBV15	-	TRBD2	TRBJ2-1	TGTGCCACCAGCAGAGAATCTAGCGGGTTACCCTACAATGAGCAGTTCTTC	CATSRESSGLPYNEQFF
TRBV7-9	-	-	TRBJ2-5	TGTGCCAGCAGCTTAGTAGGTGCAGGGGAGACCCAGTACTTC	CASSLVGAGETQYF
TRBV12-5	-	TRBD1	TRBJ1-3	TGTGCTAGTGGTTTGGTAACAGGGGGCGGAAACACCATATATTTT	CASGLVTGGGNTIYF